The entry that follows covers one TCR beta chain sequence. The source of the sample is a study of blood T cell repertoires in COVID-19. Study information: The samples span acute and convalescent COVID-19 from the United States, Italy and Spain. Nucleic acid was either cDNA or gDNA, and it came from T cells, B-cell-depleted T cells, or PBMCs.

Original methodology: Scientists estimated how many nucleated cells there were by amplifying reference gene primers. The method was immunoSEQ multiplex PCR; TCRdb's version includes in-frame clones alone and lacks a portion of them. That table is the source of V, J and clone size, and D and trimming were worked out from the DNA. The table has approximately 190,000 clones, approximately 90% seen once. Germline V gene lookup returns CDR1 SNHLY and CDR2 FYNNEI. V was shortened by 7 bases and J by 2 bases, with 9 bases between the two germline ends. The CDR3 sequence is 13 residues long. The specimen sequenced was peripheral blood. This clonotype originated in a man aged 50 or older with acute or convalescent COVID-19. This sequence joins TRBV2 and TRBJ2-1; D unresolved. The CDR3 bases are TGTGCCAGCACGAGTCCCACCTACAATGAGCAGTTCTTC. It yields the protein CASTSPTYNEQFF. The variable domain in full, with the rest retrieved from reference TRBV2 and TRBJ2-1, is EPEVTQTPSHQVTQMGQEVILRCVPISNHLYFYWYRQILGQKVEFLVSFYNNEISEKSEIFDDQFSVERPDGSNFTLKIRSTKLEDSAMYFCASTSPTYNEQFFGPGTRLTVL.